This paragraph reports one T cell receptor (beta chain). What it recognizes is unknown. These data belong to a study of cytomegalovirus exposure and HLA in healthy donors. Findings and limits, study-wide: Later analysis placed DRB1 highest and HLA-C lowest in TCR association rates, which differed by HLA locus. Based on reports, TCR beta sequences accurately predicted HLA-A and HLA-B alleles for most subjects. Despite most TCR sequences being rare, some public TCRs occurred in many donors.

PCR involved 60 Vbeta and 13 Jbeta primers. Some clones are missing from TCRdb's copy, which holds only in-frame ones; the method was immunoSEQ multiplex PCR. Here the sample spans some 120,000 clones, roughly a sixth being singletons. This sequence originates from a female donor in good health and CMV-seropositive. Sequencing was performed on PBMCs.

The CDR3 region is CASSQGSFDSRSYGYTF. The CDR3 nucleotides read TGTGCCAGCAGCCAAGGAAGCTTCGACAGTCGGTCCTATGGCTACACCTTC. This sequence joins TRBV4-2 and TRBJ1-2; a possible D gene is TRBD1 (5 bases). The CDR3 loop spans 17 amino acids. Trimming shortened V by 1 base and J by 4 bases, and 19 bases separated the two germline ends. Germline values: CDR1 LGHNA, CDR2 YNFKEQ.